This T cell receptor (beta chain) came from a study of OX40 agonist ivuxolimab in advanced cancers. The CDR3 is 14 residues long. The germline V gene encodes CDR1 MDHEN and CDR2 SYDVKM. With 6 bases removed from V and 5 bases from J, the gap between germline ends came to 13 bases. Measured with immunoSEQ multiplex PCR; TCRdb has only the in-frame clones, and not every one. The sample carries more than 35,000 clones, around four fifths recorded once. The chain has TRBV28 and TRBJ2-2; tentatively, D is TRBD1 (5 bases). Sequencing used CD4+ or CD8+ T cells sorted from blood, obtained in a trial of the OX40 agonist ivuxolimab. The sequence came from an adult with an advanced solid tumor such as melanoma, head and neck, liver or kidney cancer. The CDR3, as DNA: TGTGCCAGCAGCTCGACAGATTCTACCGGGGAGCTGTTTTTT. It is translated as CASSSTDSTGELFF. The full variable domain, completed using reference TRBV28 and TRBJ2-2, is DVKVTQSSRYLVKRTGEKVFLECVQDMDHENMFWYRQDPGLGLRLIYFSYDVKMKEKGDIPEGYSVSREKKERFSLILESASTNQTSMYLCASSSTDSTGELFFGEGSRLTVL.